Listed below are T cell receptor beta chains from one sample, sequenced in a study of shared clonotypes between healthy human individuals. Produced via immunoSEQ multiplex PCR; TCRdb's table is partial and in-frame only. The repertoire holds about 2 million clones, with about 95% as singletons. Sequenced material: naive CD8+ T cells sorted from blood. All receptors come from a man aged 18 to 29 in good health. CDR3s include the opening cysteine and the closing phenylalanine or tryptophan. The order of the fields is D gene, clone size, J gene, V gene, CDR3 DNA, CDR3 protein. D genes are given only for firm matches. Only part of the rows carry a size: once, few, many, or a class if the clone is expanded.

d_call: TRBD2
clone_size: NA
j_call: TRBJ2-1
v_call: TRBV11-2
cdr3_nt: TGTGCCAGCAGCTTAGGGTGGACTAGCGGGATATACGGTTACAATGAGCAGTTCTTC
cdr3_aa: CASSLGWTSGIYGYNEQFF

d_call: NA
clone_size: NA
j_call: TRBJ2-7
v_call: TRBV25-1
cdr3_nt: TGTGCCTCGGAGTGGGGGTACGAGCAGTACTTC
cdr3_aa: CASEWGYEQYF

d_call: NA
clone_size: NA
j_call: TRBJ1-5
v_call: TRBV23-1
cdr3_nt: TGCGCCAGGAGGGGCAGGGCTGATCAGCCCCAGCATTTT
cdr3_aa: CARRGRADQPQHF

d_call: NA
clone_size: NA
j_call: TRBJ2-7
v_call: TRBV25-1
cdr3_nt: TGTGCCAGCAGTCCCTGGGACTTCGAAGAGCAGTACTTC
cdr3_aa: CASSPWDFEEQYF

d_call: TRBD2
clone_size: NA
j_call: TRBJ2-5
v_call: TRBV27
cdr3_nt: TGTGCCAGCAGTTTCCTCCCCACAAGGGTAGCGGGAGAGGCCCAAGCCCAGTACTTC
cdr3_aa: CASSFLPTRVAGEAQAQYF

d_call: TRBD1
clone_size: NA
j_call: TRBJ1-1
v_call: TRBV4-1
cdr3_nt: TGCGCCAGCAGCCCCAGGGTCCCGGGACAGGGGGCCACTGAAGCTTTCTTT
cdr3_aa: CASSPRVPGQGATEAFF

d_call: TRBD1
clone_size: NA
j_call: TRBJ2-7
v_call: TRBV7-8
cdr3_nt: TGTGCCAGCAGTCGGACCGGGACAGGATACGAGTCCTACGAGCAGTACTTC
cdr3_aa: CASSRTGTGYESYEQYF

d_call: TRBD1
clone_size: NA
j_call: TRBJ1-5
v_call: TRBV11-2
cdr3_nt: TGTGCCAGCAGCTTAGGGGTACCAGGGGGAGGCAATCAGCCCCAGCATTTT
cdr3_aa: CASSLGVPGGGNQPQHF

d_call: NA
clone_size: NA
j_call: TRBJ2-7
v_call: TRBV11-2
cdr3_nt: TGTGCCAGCAGCCCAGCCCCGGGAGCCTACGAGCAGTACTTC
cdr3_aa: CASSPAPGAYEQYF

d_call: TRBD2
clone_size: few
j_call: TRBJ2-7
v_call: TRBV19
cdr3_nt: TGTGCCAGTAGTTGGACTAGCGGGAGTTACGAGCAGTACTTC
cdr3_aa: CASSWTSGSYEQYF

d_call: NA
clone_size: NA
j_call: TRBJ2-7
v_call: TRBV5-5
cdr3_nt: TGTGCCAGCAGCCCTCTCTACGAGCAGTACTTC
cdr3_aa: CASSPLYEQYF

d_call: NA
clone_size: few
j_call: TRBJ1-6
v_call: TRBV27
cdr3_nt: TGTGCCAGCAGTTCCTCCACAGGGACCGATTCACCCCTCCACTTT
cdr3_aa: CASSSSTGTDSPLHF

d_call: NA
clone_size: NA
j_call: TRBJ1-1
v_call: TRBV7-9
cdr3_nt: TGTGCCAGCAGCGGGTCGGGTCCCCCCACTGAAGCTTTCTTT
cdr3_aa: CASSGSGPPTEAFF

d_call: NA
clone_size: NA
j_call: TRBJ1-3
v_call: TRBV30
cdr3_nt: TGTGCCTTTGACCCTTCGGGAGGAAACACCATATATTTT
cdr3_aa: CAFDPSGGNTIYF

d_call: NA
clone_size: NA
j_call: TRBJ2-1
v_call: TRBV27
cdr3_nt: TGTGCCAGCAGTTCACCGATGGGGGAATGGCTCTTC
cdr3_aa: CASSSPMGEWLF

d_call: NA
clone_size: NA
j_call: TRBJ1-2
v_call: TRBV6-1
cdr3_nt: TGTGCCAGCAGTGAAGACGGAGTCTATGGCTACACCTTC
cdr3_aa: CASSEDGVYGYTF

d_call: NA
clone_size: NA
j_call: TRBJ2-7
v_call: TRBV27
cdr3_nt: TGTGCCAGCAGTTTAGGCGCGACCTACGAGCAGTACTTC
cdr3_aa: CASSLGATYEQYF

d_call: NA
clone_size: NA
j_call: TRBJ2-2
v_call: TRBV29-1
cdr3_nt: TGCAGCGTTGAAGACAGGGACGGCGGGGAGCTGTTTTTT
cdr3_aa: CSVEDRDGGELFF

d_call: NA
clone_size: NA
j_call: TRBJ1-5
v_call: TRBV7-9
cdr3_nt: TGTGCCAGCAGCGACGGGCTTTATAGCAATCAGCCCCAGCATTTT
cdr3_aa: CASSDGLYSNQPQHF

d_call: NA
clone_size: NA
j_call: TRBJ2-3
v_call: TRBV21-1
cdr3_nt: TGTGCCAGCAGCCCTACTTTGACAGGGTCTAGCACAGATACGCAGTATTTT
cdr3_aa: CASSPTLTGSSTDTQYF

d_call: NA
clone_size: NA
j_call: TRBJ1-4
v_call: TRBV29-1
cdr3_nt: TGCAGCGTTGGAGGGGAAAAACTGTTTTTT
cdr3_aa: CSVGGEKLFF

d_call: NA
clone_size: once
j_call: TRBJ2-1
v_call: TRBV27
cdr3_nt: TGTGCCAGCAGTTTACTTGGGGGCGATGAGCAGTTCTTC
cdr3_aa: CASSLLGGDEQFF

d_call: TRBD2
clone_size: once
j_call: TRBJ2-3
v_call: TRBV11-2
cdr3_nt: TGTGCCAGCAGACGAACCGGGACTAGCGGGGAGAGCACAGATACGCAGTATTTT
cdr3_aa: CASRRTGTSGESTDTQYF

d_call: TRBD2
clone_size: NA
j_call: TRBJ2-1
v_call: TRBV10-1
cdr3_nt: TGCGCCAGCAGCCTTAGCGGGAGCGGGTACAATGAGCAGTTCTTC
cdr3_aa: CASSLSGSGYNEQFF